The 3 T cell receptor beta chains below come from one sample, sequenced in a study of PD-1 blockade in classical Hodgkin lymphoma (dated by TCRdb to the early 2020s). The library was built by means of the immunoSEQ multiplex PCR assay. Sourced from immuneACCESS, this table was stored by TCRdb with only in-frame sequences that have V and J called. A share of the clones is absent; for the studies checked, an unresolved V gene accounts for under half, and the remainder has no known explanation. In this sample the table shows 25,000 to 35,000 clones, less than 85% of which occur a single time. Around 0.62% of the sample comes from the top ten. In the paper's terms, the time point label means: cycle 4 day 1 (C4D1), after less than seven weeks of nivolumab. Every trial patient had relapsed following autologous stem cell transplantation, and prior brentuximab vedotin exposure was what differed among cohorts A, B and C. Using a Miltenyi CD4+ T cell isolation kit, CD4+ T cells were purified from thawed PBMCs through magnetic negative selection.

The material was CD4+ T cells from blood, obtained before the fourth cycle of nivolumab. Receptors were obtained from a human donor with classical Hodgkin lymphoma.

There are a few counts of this clone. For the CDR3, the DNA is TGTGCCTGGAGTTCCGCTAGCGGGAGCCACGAGCAGTACTTC. This sequence encodes CAWSSASGSHEQYF. V gene TRBV30 combines with J gene TRBJ2-7; 10 nucleotides match TRBD2. V trimming: 2 bases; J trimming: 5 bases; junction bases outside the gene matches: 6. Germline V gene lookup returns CDR1 GTSNPN and CDR2 SVGIG (reference sequence). The CDR3 extends over 14 amino acids.

The rearrangement joins TRBV5-1 to TRBJ1-6; D not certain. V gave up 4 bases and J gave up 0 bases, with 11 bases separating them. The V gene's germline CDR1 is SGHRS and CDR2 YFSETQ. CDR3 length: 16 residues. For the CDR3, the DNA is TGCGCCAGCAGCATGGTAGAGAGCTCCTATAATTCACCCCTCCACTTT. It yields the protein CASSMVESSYNSPLHF. Based on the CDR3 plus reference TRBV5-1 and TRBJ1-6, the full variable domain is KAGVTQTPRYLIKTRGQQVTLSCSPISGHRSVSWYQQTPGQGLQFLFEYFSETQRNKGNFPGRFSGRQFSNSRSEMNVSTLELGDSALYLCASSMVESSYNSPLHFGNGTRLTVT.

The rearrangement links TRBV5-8 to TRBJ2-1, with D possibly being TRBD1 (6 bases). The CDR3 consists of 16 residues. Trimming pared 4 bases from V and 2 bases from J, leaving 16 bases between. Germline CDR1 and CDR2: SGHTS and YDEGEE. The CDR3 loop reads CASSPYRDNPYNEQFF. CDR3 DNA: TGTGCCAGCAGCCCATACCGGGACAACCCCTACAATGAGCAGTTCTTC.